Given below is one T cell receptor beta chain in context. Its matching antigen is unknown. Only in-frame clones appear in the TCRdb table, and some are missing; sequencing was by immunoSEQ multiplex PCR. The sample lists 90,000 to 150,000 clones; roughly 57% were seen once. V lost 4 bases to trimming and J lost 1 base, with 14 bases between them. The CDR3 extends over 15 amino acids. The V gene's germline CDR1 is SGHRS and CDR2 YFSETQ. This entry belongs to a study of cytotoxic CD8 clonotypes in ibrutinib-treated CLL. Whole-study findings and limits: Clonality showed a rise at ibrutinib response that reversed toward baseline at progression.

This chain joins TRBV5-1 and TRBJ1-1; D may be TRBD1 (5 bases). Sequencing was performed on PBMCs, taken after 24 months of ibrutinib treatment. The sequence derives from a human donor with chronic lymphocytic leukemia. Here the CDR3 DNA reads TGCGCCAGCAGCCCAGAGGGGTATGGGAACACTGAAGCTTTCTTT. This gives the protein CASSPEGYGNTEAFF.